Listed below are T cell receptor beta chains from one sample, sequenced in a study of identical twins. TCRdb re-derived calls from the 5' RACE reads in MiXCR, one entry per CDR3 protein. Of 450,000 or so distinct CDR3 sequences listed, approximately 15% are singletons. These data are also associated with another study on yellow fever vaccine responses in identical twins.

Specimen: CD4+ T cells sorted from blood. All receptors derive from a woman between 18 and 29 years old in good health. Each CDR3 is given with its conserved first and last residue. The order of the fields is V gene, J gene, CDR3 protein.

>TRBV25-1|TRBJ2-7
CASSELTGGPGEQYF
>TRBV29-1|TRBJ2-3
CSVPQGRADTQYF
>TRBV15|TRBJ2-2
CATSRDRALTGELFF
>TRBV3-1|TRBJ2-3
CASSQGDRASTDTQYF
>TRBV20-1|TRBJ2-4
CSAGSRQVGDIQYF
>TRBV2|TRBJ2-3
CASNGLAGGTDTQYF
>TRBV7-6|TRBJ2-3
CASSFLAGSTDTQYF
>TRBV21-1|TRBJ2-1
CASSKAEVGLAGKEAYNEQFF
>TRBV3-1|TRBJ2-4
CASSLRLENIQYF
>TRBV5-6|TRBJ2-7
CASSPPGTGFHEQYF
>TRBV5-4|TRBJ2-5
CASSLRSGGKETQYF
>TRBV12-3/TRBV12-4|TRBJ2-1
CASSRLAGGVYNEQFF
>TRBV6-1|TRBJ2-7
CASSQSRGGIYEQYF
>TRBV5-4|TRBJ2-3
CASSLKRQGGTDTQYF
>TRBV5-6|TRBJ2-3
CASSRTSGGAGYTQYF
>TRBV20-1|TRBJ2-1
CSARDLSEAGGPSYNEQFF